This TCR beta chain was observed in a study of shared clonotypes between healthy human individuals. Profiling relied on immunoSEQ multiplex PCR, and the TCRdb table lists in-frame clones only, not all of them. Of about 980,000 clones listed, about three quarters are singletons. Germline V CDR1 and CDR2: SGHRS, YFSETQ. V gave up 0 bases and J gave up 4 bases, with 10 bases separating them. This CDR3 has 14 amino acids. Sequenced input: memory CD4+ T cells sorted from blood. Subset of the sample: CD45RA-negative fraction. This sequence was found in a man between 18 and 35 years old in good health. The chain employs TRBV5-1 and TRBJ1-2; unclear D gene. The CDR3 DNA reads TGCGCCAGCAGCTTGGCCGGGTCGGTCTATGGCTACACCTTC. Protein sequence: CASSLAGSVYGYTF.